Below are 22 T cell receptor beta chains sequenced from a single sample in a study of shared clonotypes between healthy human individuals. Naive CD8 populations comprised CD45RO-negative cells positively selected for CCR7, excluding terminally differentiated effector memory CD45RA+ cells. Sequenced by immunoSEQ multiplex PCR; TCRdb stores in-frame clones only, minus some. The sample yields roughly 2,000,000 clones, about 95% seen once. Sequenced material: naive CD8+ T cells sorted from blood. The origin of the receptors is a man between 18 and 35 years old in good health.

Points on this clone: This same CDR3 is encoded by further DNA sequences in the sample. The chain has TRBV11-2 and TRBJ2-3; D possibly corresponds to TRBD2 (6 bases). This CDR3 comprises 14 residues. The germline CDR1 and CDR2 sequences are SGHAT and FQNNGV. V shed 6 bases and J shed 1 base, with 11 bases lying between them. CDR3 sequence: CASSPWGGTDTQYF. In DNA form, the CDR3 reads TGTGCCAGCAGTCCTTGGGGGGGCACAGATACGCAGTATTTT.

Worth noting for this clone: A read error may account for a junction end that differs from germline. The sample contains more than one DNA sequence encoding this CDR3. The chain has TRBV19 and TRBJ1-1; D may be TRBD1 (6 bases). This CDR3 has 14 amino acids. Per germline, CDR1 LNHDA and CDR2 SQIVND (reference sequence). The CDR3 spells CASSIGRGNTEAFF. CDR3 nucleotides: TGCGCCAGTAGTATTGGCAGGGGAAACACTGAAGCTTTCTTT.

CDR3 bases: TGTGCCAGTTCTAGCGGGAGTGACTACGAGCAGTACTTC. Translated: CASSSGSDYEQYF. This sequence joins TRBV13 and TRBJ2-7, with 10 bases fitting TRBD2. Germline lookup yields CDR1 PRHDT and CDR2 FYEKMQ (reference sequence). J gave up 3 bases and V 9 bases, and 5 bases lay outside the gene matches. This CDR3 region has 13 residues.

The rearrangement links TRBV13 to TRBJ2-1, with a tentative D call TRBD2 (5 bases). From germline, CDR1 is PRHDT and CDR2 FYEKMQ (reference sequence). The CDR3 contains 12 residues. The germline V and J ends were trimmed by 3 bases and 5 bases, with 5 bases remaining between them. CDR3 amino acids: CASSLRDNEQFF. CDR3 DNA sequence: TGTGCCAGCAGCTTGCGGGACAATGAGCAGTTCTTC.

This rearrangement joins TRBV27 to TRBJ2-7; D gene ambiguous. The CDR3 has 16 amino acids. V was trimmed by 2 bases and J by 0 bases, leaving 14 bases between them. The germline V gene encodes CDR1 MNHEY and CDR2 SMNVEV (reference sequence). This CDR3 is CASSLQFGFPSYEQYF. CDR3 DNA: TGTGCCAGCAGTTTACAATTCGGCTTCCCCTCCTACGAGCAGTACTTC.

The gene calls are TRBV28 and TRBJ1-4; TRBD1 matches at 7 bases. Germline-derived CDR1 and CDR2 are MDHEN and SYDVKM. The V segment lost 6 bases and the J segment 4 bases; nucleotides outside the gene matches: 2. CDR3 length: 13 amino acids. DNA of the CDR3: TGTGCCAGCAGAGACAGGGTTAATGAAAAACTGTTTTTT. Amino acids: CASRDRVNEKLFF.

Written as DNA, the CDR3 is TGCGCCAGCAGCCCCACGACCTCTGGGGGGGCCAATGAGCAGTTCTTC. This gives the protein CASSPTTSGGANEQFF. The J gene is TRBJ2-1, the V gene TRBV4-1; weak D call: TRBD2 (7 bases). The CDR3 runs 16 residues. Trimming pared 4 bases from V and 6 bases from J, leaving 19 bases between. Per the germline V gene, CDR1 is MGHRA and CDR2 is YSYEKL.

This chain connects TRBV11-2 to TRBJ2-7, with TRBD2 matching over 8 bases. The CDR3 is 14 residues long. J was trimmed by 6 bases and V by 1 base; bases with no gene match: 5. Germline lookup yields CDR1 SGHAT and CDR2 FQNNGV. CDR3 residues: CASSLAGLVSEQYF. The CDR3 DNA reads TGTGCCAGCAGCTTAGCGGGACTAGTCTCCGAGCAGTACTTC.

The V and J genes are TRBV6-7 and TRBJ1-5; D is possibly TRBD1 (5 bases). TRBV6-7 carries the ORF label, with uncertain function. V was shortened by 2 bases and J by 3 bases, with 14 bases between the two germline ends. There are 16 residues in the CDR3. Here the CDR3 DNA reads TGTGCCAGCAGTTACGCCCCGACAGTTCCCAATCAGCCCCAGCATTTT. Encoded protein: CASSYAPTVPNQPQHF.

V is TRBV10-2 and J is TRBJ2-1; D is ambiguous. Looked up from germline, CDR1 is WSHSY and CDR2 is SAAADI. V dropped 0 bases and J dropped 10 bases, with 10 bases sitting between them. CDR3 length: 13 residues. In DNA, the CDR3 is TGCGCCAGCAGTGAGTCAGACGGATGGGAGCAGTTCTTC. Translating it yields CASSESDGWEQFF.

Comments on this clone: This specimen includes other DNA sequences encoding the same CDR3. This chain uses TRBV10-3 with TRBJ2-7; 11 bases are a match to TRBD1. The CDR3 sequence is 14 residues long. Trimming cost V 6 bases and J 4 bases; bases outside gene matches: 5. CDR1 is ENHRY and CDR2 is SYGVKD in the germline V gene. The CDR3: CAISEGQGGYEQYF. The CDR3 region has the DNA TGTGCCATCAGCGAGGGACAGGGGGGGTACGAGCAGTACTTC.

A few counts support this clone. This sequence joins TRBV5-1 and TRBJ1-2, with 7 bases fitting TRBD1. The CDR3 loop spans 13 amino acids. The germline V gene encodes CDR1 SGHRS and CDR2 YFSETQ. Germline trimming cut 4 bases from V and 6 bases from J; bases unmatched to any gene: 6. The CDR3 bases are TGCGCCAGCAGCCTACAGGGGAGCCATGGCTACACCTTC. This encodes CASSLQGSHGYTF.

The genes are TRBV2 and TRBJ2-1; possibly TRBD1 for D (6 bases). Looked up from germline, CDR1 is SNHLY and CDR2 is FYNNEI. Trimming left V 1 base short and J 1 base short, with 14 bases between. CDR3 length equals 17 residues. The CDR3 sequence is CASSEDLPDSSYNEQFF. CDR3 DNA sequence: TGTGCCAGCAGTGAAGACTTACCGGACAGTTCCTACAATGAGCAGTTCTTC. Filled out from reference TRBV2 and TRBJ2-1, the complete variable domain reads EPEVTQTPSHQVTQMGQEVILRCVPISNHLYFYWYRQILGQKVEFLVSFYNNEISEKSEIFDDQFSVERPDGSNFTLKIRSTKLEDSAMYFCASSEDLPDSSYNEQFFGPGTRLTVL.

This clone showed up just once. This same CDR3 is encoded by further DNA sequences in the sample. The chain couples TRBV7-9 to TRBJ2-2; 7 nucleotides agree with TRBD1. Germline V gene data show CDR1 as SEHNR and CDR2 as FQNEAQ (reference sequence). The CDR3 loop spans 15 amino acids. J lost 3 bases, V lost 5 bases, and 6 bases had no gene match. CDR3 protein: CASSPRDRDTGELFF. The CDR3 DNA follows: TGTGCCAGCAGCCCGAGGGACAGAGACACCGGGGAGCTGTTTTTT. Using reference TRBV7-9 and TRBJ2-2 for the parts outside the CDR3, the full variable domain is DTGVSQNPRHKITKRGQNVTFRCDPISEHNRLYWYRQTLGQGPEFLTYFQNEAQLEKSRLLSDRFSAERPKGSFSTLEIQRTEQGDSAMYLCASSPRDRDTGELFFGEGSRLTVL.

This clone showed up just once. V gene TRBV28 combines with J gene TRBJ1-5; 8 nucleotides agree with TRBD1. V lost 2 bases, J lost 5 bases, and 5 bases stayed unmatched. The CDR3 spans 15 residues. Germline values: CDR1 MDHEN, CDR2 SYDVKM. The CDR3 loop is CASSLSAGGDQPQHF. The CDR3 DNA reads TGTGCCAGCAGTTTAAGCGCAGGGGGCGATCAGCCCCAGCATTTT.

This clone was seen more than once but under ten times. The chain couples TRBV7-9 to TRBJ2-6; D gene unclear. Trimming stripped 5 bases from V and 0 bases from J, with 11 bases between. The CDR3 loop spans 16 amino acids. Germline values: CDR1 SEHNR, CDR2 FQNEAQ (reference sequence). The CDR3 spells CASSQSISSGANVLTF. The CDR3 nucleotides are TGTGCCAGCAGCCAATCAATCAGCTCTGGGGCCAACGTCCTGACTTTC.

J is TRBJ2-7 and V is TRBV5-6; perhaps TRBD2 as D (6 bases). V dropped 4 bases and J dropped 2 bases, with 19 bases sitting between them. This CDR3 has 16 residues. Germline-derived CDR1 and CDR2 are SGHDT and YYEEEE. CDR3 DNA sequence: TGTGCCAGCAGCCCCGGGGGACTCGGCAACCCCTACGAGCAGTACTTC. Its protein is CASSPGGLGNPYEQYF. The full variable domain, with the rest looked up from reference TRBV5-6 and TRBJ2-7, is DAGVTQSPTHLIKTRGQQVTLRCSPKSGHDTVSWYQQALGQGPQFIFQYYEEEERQRGNFPDRFSGHQFPNYSSELNVNALLLGDSALYLCASSPGGLGNPYEQYFGPGTRLTVT.

This chain uses TRBV4-1 with TRBJ1-5, with D possibly TRBD1 on 5 matching bases. The CDR3 sequence is 15 residues long. The germline V gene encodes CDR1 MGHRA and CDR2 YSYEKL. V lost 3 bases and J lost 3, with 12 bases in between. The CDR3 coding sequence is TGCGCCAGCAGCCATATGAGGGGTTCCAATCAGCCCCAGCATTTT. Translated, it gives CASSHMRGSNQPQHF.

CDR3 DNA sequence: TGTGCCAGCAGCTTATCCTCCGAAACAGGGATCCGCGATAATTCACCCCTCCACTTT. Translated, it gives CASSLSSETGIRDNSPLHF. This chain connects TRBV11-3 to TRBJ1-6; a weak D match, TRBD1 (6 bases). The CDR3 runs 19 residues. Trimming pared 2 bases from V and 5 bases from J, leaving 22 bases between. Germline CDR1 reads SGHNT; CDR2 reads YENEEA.

This clone was observed a single time. V is TRBV27 and J is TRBJ1-4; TRBD1 aligns across 8 bases. This CDR3 is 17 amino acids long. V shed 1 base and J 4 bases; nucleotides not matched to a gene: 8. Germline V gene lookup returns CDR1 MNHEY and CDR2 SMNVEV (reference sequence). The CDR3 DNA is TGTGCCAGCAGTTTATTAGGCGTACAGGGGGGTAATGAAAAACTGTTTTTT. Translating it yields CASSLLGVQGGNEKLFF.

The chain couples TRBV13 to TRBJ2-7, with D possibly being TRBD1 (5 bases). CDR3 length equals 15 residues. V was clipped by 0 bases and J by 3 bases, with 12 bases between them. Germline-derived CDR1 and CDR2 are PRHDT and FYEKMQ (reference sequence). CDR3 nucleotide sequence: TGTGCCAGCAGCTTAGGGACAGATCCCCGCTACGAGCAGTACTTC. Translation gives CASSLGTDPRYEQYF. The full variable domain, completed using reference TRBV13 and TRBJ2-7, is AAGVIQSPRHLIKEKRETATLKCYPIPRHDTVYWYQQGPGQDPQFLISFYEKMQSDKGSIPDRFSAQQFSDYHSELNMSSLELGDSALYFCASSLGTDPRYEQYFGPGTRLTVT.

This chain uses TRBV7-9 with TRBJ2-2, with 11 bases lining up with TRBD1. Germline V CDR1 and CDR2: SEHNR, FQNEAQ (reference sequence). The CDR3 loop spans 16 amino acids. V lost 5 bases and J lost 3; bases outside the gene matches: 5. The CDR3 loop is CASSAWTGGDTGELFF. The CDR3 DNA follows: TGTGCCAGCAGCGCCTGGACAGGGGGCGACACCGGGGAGCTGTTTTTT.